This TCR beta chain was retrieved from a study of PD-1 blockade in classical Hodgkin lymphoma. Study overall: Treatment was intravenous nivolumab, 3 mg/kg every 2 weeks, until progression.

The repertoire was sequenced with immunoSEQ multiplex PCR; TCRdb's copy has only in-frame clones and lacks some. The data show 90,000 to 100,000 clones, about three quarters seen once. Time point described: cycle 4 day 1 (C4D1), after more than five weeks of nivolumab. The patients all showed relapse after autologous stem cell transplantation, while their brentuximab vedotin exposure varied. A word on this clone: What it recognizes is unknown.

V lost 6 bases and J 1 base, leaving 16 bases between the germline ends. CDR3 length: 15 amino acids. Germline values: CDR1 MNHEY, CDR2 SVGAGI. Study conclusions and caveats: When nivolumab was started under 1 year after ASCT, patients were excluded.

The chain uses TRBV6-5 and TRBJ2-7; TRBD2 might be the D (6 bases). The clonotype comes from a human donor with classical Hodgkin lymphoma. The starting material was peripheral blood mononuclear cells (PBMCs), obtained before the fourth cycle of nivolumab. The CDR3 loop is CASSRPAGISYEQYF. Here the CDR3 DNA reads TGTGCCAGCAGCCGGCCTGCGGGGATATCCTACGAGCAGTACTTC.